This TCR beta chain came from a study of graft-versus-host responses after intestinal transplantation. The overall study: Once they had received anti-thymocyte globulin induction, all recipients took tacrolimus and steroids for about three years.

Germline-derived CDR1 and CDR2 are GTSNPN and SVGIG (reference sequence). The CDR3 has 10 residues. Clones were read by immunoSEQ multiplex PCR, and TCRdb kept only the in-frame ones, dropping some. The sample has more than 9,500 clones; more than 70% are singletons. Details on this clone: What it binds is unknown. At one of its ends the junction is not consistent with the germline gene, which may arise from a read error.

Overall study findings and caveats: Declines in HvG clones occurring early post-transplant were associated with peak circulating GvH clone levels. Subjects displaying graft-donor T cell macrochimerism possessed elevated graft-versus-host to host-versus-graft clonal ratios inside allografts.

The receptor comes from a human patient who received an intestinal transplant, so some T cells may come from the graft donor. This chain links TRBV30 with TRBJ1-5; no definite D call. Material: PBMCs, obtained 494 days after intestinal transplant. CDR3 nucleotides: TGTGCCTGGAGTGTTAAGGACCCAGCATTT. Translated: CAWSVKDPAF.